The clone carrying this T cell receptor beta chain was picked up a small number of times. The antigen is undetermined. The source of the sample is a study of response to subunit inactivated influenza vaccine. Findings and caveats of the study: Researchers suggested that each seasonal influenza vaccination recruits few new T cells.

This CDR3 contains 13 residues. V gave up 4 bases and J gave up 0 bases, with 9 bases separating them. Germline values: CDR1 DFQATT, CDR2 SNEGSKA (reference sequence). TCRdb fed the RT-PCR reads into MiXCR, producing one record per CDR3 protein. The data show approximately 730,000 distinct CDR3 sequences, with roughly 13% seen just once and around 6.5% held by the top ten. This receptor was taken from a man aged 45-60 years who received an inactivated influenza vaccine. This chain joins TRBV20-1 and TRBJ1-1; D unresolved. This specimen consisted of PBMCs from blood, obtained 14 to 15 days before vaccination. For the CDR3, the DNA is TGCAGTGCTACCAACCACATGAACACTGAAGCTTTCTTT. This translates into CSATNHMNTEAFF.